This TCR beta chain was sequenced for a study of T cell responses to AZD1222 COVID-19 vaccine. Study-wide results and limits: No repertoire was sampled before or during the peak T cell response, only after it. With dominance at 160-218 and 743-854, vaccine-associated CD4 TCRs spanned spike. Donor demographics were predominantly white British with a female majority; clonal diversity may be underestimated.

From germline, CDR1 is MNHEY and CDR2 SMNVEV (reference sequence). The CDR3 totals 12 residues. With 6 bases removed from V and 1 base from J, the gap between germline ends came to 6 bases. Comment on this clone: Its antigen is as yet unknown.

The table came from immunoSEQ multiplex PCR; TCRdb's copy has only in-frame clones and leaves some out. The sample includes some 100,000 clones, over 75% of them seen just once. J is TRBJ1-1 and V is TRBV27; D unresolved. This receptor was obtained from an adult in good health. Sequences were derived from peripheral blood, sampled on day 0 of AZD1222 vaccination. CDR3 in DNA: TGTGCCAGCAGCGGTTGGAACACTGAAGCTTTCTTT. Its protein is CASSGWNTEAFF.